This passage covers 28 T cell receptor beta chains from one sample sequenced in a study of T-cell reconstitution after alpha-beta-depleted transplantation in children. The TCRbeta library was prepared with unique molecular identifiers. TCRdb re-called the PCR reads through MiXCR, storing one row per CDR3 protein. The sample lists about 540,000 distinct CDR3 sequences, approximately 20% seen once, with 2.5% to 3.5% in the top ten. This specimen was PBMCs from the stem cell graft donor, taken from the stem cell graft. The receptors here all came from a human donor who donated a stem cell graft to a child with acute lymphoblastic leukemia.

The V and J genes are TRBV5-1 and TRBJ2-5; D uncertain. V lost 4 bases to trimming and J lost 10 bases, with 17 bases between them. CDR3 length: 13 residues. CDR1 is SGHRS, CDR2 YFSETQ, per germline. CDR3 nucleotide sequence: TGCGCCAGCAGCCTGGACCTTGTAAGGGACCAGTACTTC. As protein: CASSLDLVRDQYF.

This clonotype has just a few counts. The chain links TRBV20-1 to TRBJ2-1; TRBD1 matches 7 bases. Germline assignment: CDR1 DFQATT and CDR2 SNEGSKA (reference sequence). J was trimmed by 6 bases and V by 5 bases; bases with no gene match: 16. The CDR3 covers 16 residues. CDR3 DNA: TGCAGTGCTTCGCGGTTGGGGACCTCAGGGGGCAATGAGCAGTTCTTC. The encoded protein is CSASRLGTSGGNEQFF.

The chain uses TRBV5-1 and TRBJ2-7; no clear D. The CDR3 length is 13 residues. Germline V gives CDR1 SGHRS, CDR2 YFSETQ. Trimming removed 3 bases from V and 5 bases from J, with 12 bases in between. The DNA for the CDR3 is TGCGCCAGCAGCTGGACCATGGCCGACGAGCAGTACTTC. Translation gives CASSWTMADEQYF.

This clonotype has a handful of counts. The V gene is TRBV27, the J gene TRBJ1-2; 7 bases match TRBD1. There are 14 residues in the CDR3. Germline-derived CDR1 and CDR2 are MNHEY and SMNVEV (reference sequence). V lost 3 bases and J lost 1; bases outside the gene matches: 2. CDR3 DNA sequence: TGTGCCAGCAGTTTCCAGGGGGTTAACTATGGCTACACCTTC. Its translation is CASSFQGVNYGYTF.

The rearrangement links TRBV2 to TRBJ2-2, with TRBD2 matching 12 bases. With V trimmed by 6 bases and J by 7 bases, 6 bases remained unmatched. Germline lookup yields CDR1 SNHLY and CDR2 FYNNEI. The CDR3 extends over 15 amino acids. CDR3 bases: TGTGCCAGCAGAGAATCTAGCGGGAGGGTCGGGGAGCTGTTTTTT. It yields the protein CASRESSGRVGELFF.

With respect to this clonotype: A junction end diverges from the germline sequence, so it may reflect a read error. This chain links TRBV29-1 with TRBJ2-5, with D hard to call. Germline V gene sequence: CDR1 SQVTM, CDR2 ANQGSEA. This CDR3 is built from 9 residues. CDR3 DNA sequence: TGCAGCGTTCAAGAGACCCAGTACTTC. Protein product: CSVQETQYF.

This clonotype was detected a few times. The CDR3 DNA reads TGCAGTGCCCTGGCAGGGGGACGTTCCACCTACGTCGAGCAGTACTTC. Its translation is CSALAGGRSTYVEQYF. The V and J genes are TRBV20-1 and TRBJ2-7, with 7 bases lining up with TRBD1. CDR1 and CDR2 (germline): DFQATT, SNEGSKA (reference sequence). The CDR3 sequence is 16 residues long. V was pared by 6 bases and J by 6 bases, with 20 bases of the junction left unmatched.

The chain uses TRBV12-3 or TRBV12-4 and TRBJ2-2; D is unresolved. Trimming pared 6 bases from V and 4 bases from J, leaving 9 bases between. This CDR3 spans 13 amino acids. The CDR3 protein is CASSPWSTGELFF. The CDR3 DNA reads as TGTGCCAGCAGCCCGTGGAGCACCGGGGAGCTGTTTTTT.

V gene TRBV12-3 or TRBV12-4 combines with J gene TRBJ1-1; D unresolved. The CDR3 has 15 amino acids. The ends were cut back, 5 bases at V and 3 bases at J, with 16 bases in the middle. Here the CDR3 reads CASSETNGGDTEAFF. CDR3 DNA: TGTGCCAGCAGTGAAACGAACGGCGGGGACACTGAAGCTTTCTTT.

The chain employs TRBV12-3 or TRBV12-4 and TRBJ1-3; D remains unclear. The CDR3 is made up of 11 amino acids. The germline V and J ends were trimmed by 6 bases and 8 bases, with 8 bases remaining between them. CDR3 nucleotide sequence: TGTGCCAGCAGCCCGAGGTACACCATATATTTT. Translated: CASSPRYTIYF.

This chain uses TRBV7-9 with TRBJ2-7; D gene uncertain. The germline CDR1 and CDR2 sequences are SEHNR and FQNEAQ (reference sequence). Between the trimmed V and J ends, which lost 3 bases and 5 bases, there was a span of 11 bases. The CDR3 contains 13 residues. Here the CDR3 DNA reads TGTGCCAGCAGCTTCCCTAGTGAGGACGAGCAGTACTTC. This gives the protein CASSFPSEDEQYF. The full variable domain, with the rest looked up from reference TRBV7-9 and TRBJ2-7, is DTGVSQNPRHKITKRGQNVTFRCDPISEHNRLYWYRQTLGQGPEFLTYFQNEAQLEKSRLLSDRFSAERPKGSFSTLEIQRTEQGDSAMYLCASSFPSEDEQYFGPGTRLTVT.

This clonotype was counted a few times. The chain carries TRBV7-9 and TRBJ1-3, with D perhaps TRBD1 (5 bases). Germline CDR1 is SEHNR and CDR2 is FQNEAQ (reference sequence). The V gene lost 1 base and the J gene lost 7 bases, with 14 bases spanning the gap. The CDR3 extends over 15 amino acids. The chain's CDR3 is CASSLGAGRRNTIYF. The CDR3 bases are TGTGCCAGCAGCTTAGGAGCAGGGAGAAGGAACACCATATATTTT.

The gene calls are TRBV7-3 and TRBJ2-7; D remains ambiguous. The V gene lost 5 bases and the J gene lost 3 bases, with 17 bases spanning the gap. The CDR3 length is 15 residues. Germline lookup yields CDR1 SGHTA and CDR2 FQGTGA. CDR3: CASSEEYGAHYEQYF. The CDR3 DNA follows: TGTGCCAGCAGCGAGGAGTACGGCGCTCACTACGAGCAGTACTTC.

The chain recombines TRBV25-1 with TRBJ1-5; the D is unclear. This CDR3 is built from 13 residues. The V gene lost 3 bases and the J gene lost 3 bases, with 6 bases spanning the gap. Germline CDR1 MGHDK, CDR2 SYGVNS. In DNA form, the CDR3 reads TGTGCCAGCAGTGACTGGTTCAATCAGCCCCAGCATTTT. The encoded protein is CASSDWFNQPQHF.

This clonotype appeared a few times. The J gene is TRBJ1-5, the V gene TRBV7-9; D possibly corresponds to TRBD1 (5 bases). CDR1 is SEHNR and CDR2 is FQNEAQ in the germline V gene (reference sequence). The CDR3 covers 13 residues. CDR3 DNA sequence: TGTGGGAGGGGCACTTATAGCAATCAGCCCCAGCATTTT. Amino acid sequence: CGRGTYSNQPQHF.

This clonotype was observed a few times. This chain connects TRBV29-1 to TRBJ2-7, with 7 bases lining up with TRBD2. Germline values: CDR1 SQVTM, CDR2 ANQGSEA. The CDR3 length is 16 residues. The ends lost 4 bases at V and 9 bases at J; junction bases unmatched: 21. Here the CDR3 reads CSVVPSGKPRRGGQYF. The DNA of the CDR3 is TGCAGCGTTGTGCCTAGCGGAAAGCCTAGGCGCGGGGGGCAGTACTTC.

The gene calls are TRBV6-2 or TRBV6-3 and TRBJ2-7; TRBD1 matches 7 bases. Germline CDR1 and CDR2: MNHEY and SVGEGT. CDR3 length: 15 amino acids. The V and J ends lost 6 bases and 0 bases, in that order; junction bases with no gene match: 8. The CDR3 DNA is TGTGCCAGCAGGGATCCAGGGGGTTTCTCCTACGAGCAGTACTTC. Its translation is CASRDPGGFSYEQYF.

This clonotype was recorded many times. The CDR3 protein is CASSLGTASTDTQYF. Here the CDR3 DNA reads TGTGCCAGCAGCCTGGGGACGGCTAGCACAGATACGCAGTATTTT. This chain links TRBV7-9 with TRBJ2-3, with D perhaps assigned TRBD1 or TRBD2 (5 bases each). V lost 5 bases and J 0 bases, leaving 12 bases between the germline ends. Germline V gene lookup returns CDR1 SEHNR and CDR2 FQNEAQ (reference sequence). CDR3 length: 15 amino acids.

The chain couples TRBV25-1 to TRBJ1-2; 11 bases are a match to TRBD1. Unmatched junction bases numbered 4, after V lost 4 bases and J lost 3 bases. There are 15 residues in the CDR3. Germline V gene data show CDR1 as MGHDK and CDR2 as SYGVNS. The CDR3 DNA sequence: TGTGCCAGCAGTGGTAGGGACAGGGGGGACTATGGCTACACCTTC. Translating gives CASSGRDRGDYGYTF.

In its sample, this clonotype was seen a few times. The rearrangement joins TRBV30 to TRBJ2-5; D gene unclear. V was cut by 0 bases and J by 9 bases, with 11 bases left in between. Germline V gene lookup returns CDR1 GTSNPN and CDR2 SVGIG (reference sequence). This CDR3 is built from 12 residues. The DNA of the CDR3 is TGTGCCTGGAGTGTACACCGAGGAGCCCAGTACTTC. The encoded protein is CAWSVHRGAQYF.

V gene TRBV12-3 or TRBV12-4 combines with J gene TRBJ1-5; D might be TRBD1 (5 bases). CDR3 length equals 14 residues. Trimming took 5 bases from V and 4 from J, leaving 12 bases between them. The CDR3 DNA is TGTGCCAGCAGTCATCACTCAGGGAATCAGCCCCAGCATTTT. Its protein product is CASSHHSGNQPQHF.

This clonotype was detected a few times. The chain links TRBV5-1 to TRBJ2-5; 7 nucleotides agree with TRBD2. CDR1 and CDR2 from the germline V gene are SGHRS and YFSETQ. This CDR3 spans 14 amino acids. Germline trimming cut 4 bases from V and 9 bases from J; bases unmatched to any gene: 12. The CDR3 sequence: CASSPGGTREAQYF. In nucleotides, the CDR3 is TGCGCCAGCAGCCCCGGAGGGACTCGGGAGGCCCAGTACTTC.

There are many counts of this clonotype. The chain recombines TRBV7-6 with TRBJ2-3; TRBD1 matches at 9 bases. CDR1 is SGHVS, CDR2 FNYEAQ, per germline. V was pared by 10 bases and J by 3 bases, with 11 bases of the junction left unmatched. The CDR3 loop spans 15 amino acids. In DNA form, the CDR3 reads TGTGCCATCGGAATGGGACAGGGTAGGACAGATACGCAGTATTTT. Amino acids: CAIGMGQGRTDTQYF.

The chain couples TRBV5-1 to TRBJ2-7; 8 nucleotides line up with TRBD2. This CDR3 is 16 amino acids long. Per germline, CDR1 SGHRS and CDR2 YFSETQ. V trimming: 7 bases; J trimming: 0 bases; junction bases outside the gene matches: 12. The CDR3 loop is CASATRAGTSSYEQYF. CDR3 nucleotide sequence: TGCGCCAGCGCTACGCGGGCCGGGACTAGCTCCTACGAGCAGTACTTC.

This clonotype was found many times. V usage is TRBV18 and J usage is TRBJ2-2; D uncertain. This CDR3 is 13 amino acids long. V was shortened by 2 bases and J by 5 bases, with 6 bases between the two germline ends. Germline CDR1 and CDR2: KGHSH and LQKENI. This CDR3 reads CASSPRKTGELFF. In DNA, the CDR3 is TGTGCCAGCTCACCAAGAAAAACCGGGGAGCTGTTTTTT.

In this sample, this clonotype turned up a few times. The gene calls are TRBV20-1 and TRBJ2-3; 8 bases line up with TRBD1. Trimming cost V 6 bases and J 5 bases; bases outside gene matches: 13. The CDR3 loop spans 15 amino acids. Germline V CDR1 and CDR2: DFQATT, SNEGSKA (reference sequence). CDR3 in DNA: TGCAGTGCCCCTAGAGAGACAGGGGTTGAAGATACGCAGTATTTT. Protein product: CSAPRETGVEDTQYF.

This clonotype came up a few times. The rearrangement links TRBV20-1 to TRBJ2-3, with TRBD2 matching over 7 bases. This CDR3 comprises 16 residues. Germline V lookup: CDR1 DFQATT, CDR2 SNEGSKA (reference sequence). V was pared by 0 bases and J by 0 bases, with 6 bases of the junction left unmatched. DNA for the CDR3: TGCAGTGCTAGAGAGTGGCGGGAGCAGAGCACAGATACGCAGTATTTT. Amino acids: CSAREWREQSTDTQYF.

The V call is TRBV7-9, the J call TRBJ2-3, with D possibly being TRBD2 (6 bases). CDR3 length: 15 amino acids. Germline-derived CDR1 and CDR2 are SEHNR and FQNEAQ (reference sequence). Between the trimmed V and J ends, which lost 2 bases and 3 bases, there was a span of 12 bases. CDR3 DNA sequence: TGTGCCAGCAGCTTAAGGCGCGGAGGGACAGATACGCAGTATTTT. This sequence encodes CASSLRRGGTDTQYF.